The T cell receptor (beta chain) under discussion was sequenced for a study of cytotoxic CD8 clonotypes in ibrutinib-treated CLL. About the research overall: Patients attained 25 or so partial and 2 complete responses; at median about 70 months, around 14 remained remitted while around twelve progressed. Whole-study findings and limits: Clonality showed a rise at ibrutinib response that reversed toward baseline at progression.

Comments on this clone: Its specificity is not known.

TCR beta library input comprised approximately 1.9 micrograms of genomic DNA from cryopreserved PBMCs. Depths of 1 in 200,000 to 1 in 1 million T cells were the sequencing target. The method was immunoSEQ multiplex PCR; TCRdb's version includes in-frame clones alone and lacks a portion of them. The repertoire consists of nearly 100,000 clones, with about 72% occurring once and the leading ten covering 32%. The length of the CDR3 is 15 residues. Germline V gene lookup returns CDR1 KGHSH and CDR2 LQKENI. Between the trimmed V and J ends, which lost 3 bases and 1 base, there was a span of 10 bases. This chain joins TRBV18 and TRBJ1-5; a possible D gene is TRBD1 (5 bases). The receptor comes from a human donor with chronic lymphocytic leukemia. The source was PBMCs, collected after 12 months of ibrutinib treatment. The CDR3 protein is CASSPFGASNQPQHF. DNA for the CDR3: TGTGCCAGCTCACCCTTTGGGGCGAGCAATCAGCCCCAGCATTTT. Filled out from reference TRBV18 and TRBJ1-5, the complete variable domain reads NAGVMQNPRHLVRRRGQEARLRCSPMKGHSHVYWYRQLPEEGLKFMVYLQKENIIDESGMPKERFSAEFPKEGPSILRIQQVVRGDSAAYFCASSPFGASNQPQHFGDGTRLSIL.